A selection of T cell receptor beta chains follows, all from one sample in a study of T cell responses to AZD1222 COVID-19 vaccine. Clones were read by immunoSEQ multiplex PCR, and TCRdb kept only the in-frame ones, dropping some. The table lists approximately 77,000 clones, approximately 90% of them singletons. This specimen was peripheral blood, taken on day 0 of MenACWY control vaccination. These receptors originate from an adult in good health. Each CDR3 is given with its conserved first and last residue. A D gene is named only where the DNA matches it firmly. Part of the rows lack a size; the others show once, few, many or a class for expanded clones.

d_call	clone_size	v_call	j_call	cdr3_aa	cdr3_nt
TRBD1	.	TRBV30	TRBJ1-5	CAWTGGANQPQHF	TGTGCCTGGACAGGGGGTGCTAATCAGCCCCAGCATTTT
.	.	TRBV6-5	TRBJ2-1	CASSFRGRNEQFF	TGTGCCAGCAGTTTCAGGGGCCGGAATGAGCAGTTCTTC
.	.	TRBV5-1	TRBJ1-2	CASSLDGGYTF	TGCGCCAGCAGCTTGGACGGTGGCTACACCTTC
TRBD1	.	TRBV2	TRBJ2-7	CASTGQGHEQYF	TGTGCCAGCACGGGACAGGGCCACGAGCAGTACTTC
.	.	TRBV19	TRBJ2-7	CASSSGFPTYEQYF	TGTGCCAGTAGTTCGGGGTTTCCTACCTACGAGCAGTACTTC
.	.	TRBV3-1/TRBV3-2	TRBJ2-5	CASSQVNSLSETQYF	TGTGCCAGCAGCCAAGTGAACAGCCTTTCGGAGACCCAGTACTTC
.	.	TRBV19	TRBJ1-1	CASSITGPTEAFF	TGTGCCAGTAGTATCACAGGACCCACTGAAGCTTTCTTT
.	.	TRBV3-1/TRBV3-2	TRBJ2-3	CASSQDLRNTQYF	TGTGCCAGCAGCCAAGATCTTAGGAATACGCAGTATTTT
.	.	TRBV5-1	TRBJ2-2	CASGLFTGRSTGELFF	TGCGCCAGCGGCCTCTTCACAGGAAGGTCGACCGGGGAGCTGTTTTTT
TRBD2	.	TRBV7-3	TRBJ2-2	CASTFGLAGPGELFF	TGTGCCAGCACCTTCGGACTAGCGGGACCCGGGGAGCTGTTTTTT
TRBD1	.	TRBV6-5	TRBJ1-1	CASSYTAGTGDTEAFF	TGTGCCAGCAGTTACACGGCCGGGACAGGGGACACTGAAGCTTTCTTT
.	.	TRBV6-6	TRBJ2-7	CASSPPQPGSYEQYF	TGTGCCAGCAGCCCCCCTCAGCCGGGCTCCTACGAGCAGTACTTC
TRBD1	.	TRBV5-1	TRBJ1-2	CASSLQGENGYTF	TGCGCCAGCAGCTTGCAGGGGGAGAACGGCTACACCTTC
.	.	TRBV18	TRBJ2-1	CASSPGSGGASIEQFF	TGTGCCAGCTCACCCGGGAGTGGGGGCGCATCTATTGAGCAGTTCTTC
.	.	TRBV5-1	TRBJ2-5	CASSLEGREDQYF	TGCGCCAGCAGCTTGGAGGGCAGGGAAGACCAGTACTTC
TRBD1	.	TRBV2	TRBJ1-5	CASEGGSQPQHF	TGTGCCAGCGAAGGGGGCAGCCAGCCCCAGCATTTT
.	.	TRBV5-1	TRBJ1-6	CASSSESTGISPLHF	TGCGCCAGCAGCTCAGAAAGTACGGGGATTTCACCCCTCCACTTT
TRBD1	.	TRBV5-1	TRBJ2-2	CASSSGTGGRTGELFF	TGCGCCAGCAGCTCGGGGACAGGGGGAAGGACCGGGGAGCTGTTTTTT
TRBD2	.	TRBV10-2	TRBJ2-7	CASASGGRPYEQYF	TGCGCCAGCGCATCGGGGGGGCGCCCCTACGAGCAGTACTTC
.	.	TRBV5-1	TRBJ1-1	CASSWGGSGRNTEAFF	TGCGCCAGCAGCTGGGGAGGGAGCGGACGGAACACTGAAGCTTTCTTT
.	.	TRBV10-3	TRBJ1-1	CAISELGPNTEAFF	TGTGCCATCAGTGAGCTAGGACCGAACACTGAAGCTTTCTTT
.	.	TRBV12-3/TRBV12-4	TRBJ2-1	CASSLTGVDEQFF	TGTGCCAGCAGTTTGACAGGCGTGGATGAGCAGTTCTTC
.	.	TRBV7-2	TRBJ1-5	CASSFRGTDSSNQPQHF	TGTGCCAGCAGCTTTAGGGGGACCGACAGCTCCAATCAGCCCCAGCATTTT
.	.	TRBV21-1	TRBJ1-5	CASSKESGPFNQPQHF	TGTGCCAGCAGCAAAGAATCGGGGCCGTTCAATCAGCCCCAGCATTTT
.	.	TRBV2	TRBJ1-5	CASSESGNSNQPQHF	TGTGCCAGCAGTGAAAGTGGGAATAGCAATCAGCCCCAGCATTTT
.	once	TRBV15	TRBJ1-4	CATSREAVNNNEKLFF	TGTGCCACCAGCAGAGAGGCGGTGAATAATAATGAAAAACTGTTTTTT
.	.	TRBV7-8	TRBJ2-3	CASSYPDTQYF	TGTGCCAGCAGCTACCCAGATACGCAGTATTTT
.	.	TRBV18	TRBJ2-5	CASSPRQTETQYF	TGTGCCAGCTCACCACGGCAGACGGAGACCCAGTACTTC
.	.	TRBV20-1	TRBJ1-2	CSAGQIYGYTF	TGCAGTGCAGGGCAGATCTATGGCTACACCTTC
TRBD2	.	TRBV2	TRBJ2-3	CASSEARASGGLTDTQYF	TGTGCCAGCAGTGAAGCGCGGGCTAGCGGGGGCCTCACAGATACGCAGTATTTT
.	.	TRBV11-1	TRBJ2-1	CASSLGSIGKNEQFF	TGTGCCAGCAGCTTAGGATCCATCGGGAAGAATGAGCAGTTCTTC
.	.	TRBV5-1	TRBJ2-5	CASSTGGGGETQYF	TGCGCCAGCAGCACGGGCGGGGGCGGCGAGACCCAGTACTTC
.	.	TRBV4-3	TRBJ2-3	CASSQEARMVGTDTQYF	TGCGCCAGCAGCCAAGAAGCCAGAATGGTCGGGACAGATACGCAGTATTTT
.	.	TRBV19	TRBJ1-5	CASSIQGAQPQHF	TGTGCCAGTAGTATCCAGGGTGCTCAGCCCCAGCATTTT
TRBD1	.	TRBV19	TRBJ1-4	CASKDRGEKLFF	TGTGCCAGCAAGGACAGGGGTGAAAAACTGTTTTTT
TRBD1	.	TRBV19	TRBJ2-1	CASTLTGGRNEQFF	TGTGCCAGTACCTTGACAGGGGGCCGGAATGAGCAGTTCTTC
TRBD1	.	TRBV27	TRBJ1-2	CASSFLGGGQGYTF	TGTGCCAGCAGTTTCCTAGGAGGGGGCCAAGGCTACACCTTC
TRBD2	few	TRBV29-1	TRBJ2-3	CSVGLAGLYTQYF	TGCAGCGTGGGACTAGCGGGGTTGTATACGCAGTATTTT
.	.	TRBV28	TRBJ1-5	CASRTSNQPQHF	TGTGCCAGCAGGACCTCGAATCAGCCCCAGCATTTT
.	.	TRBV5-1	TRBJ2-1	CASSKSSSGSYNEQFF	TGCGCCAGCAGCAAGTCTAGCTCCGGCTCCTACAATGAGCAGTTCTTC
.	.	TRBV6-5	TRBJ1-1	CASSSPVGGQNTEAFF	TGTGCCAGCAGTTCCCCGGTGGGAGGGCAGAACACTGAAGCTTTCTTT
TRBD2	.	TRBV3-1/TRBV3-2	TRBJ2-3	CASAGGSTDTQYF	TGTGCCAGCGCGGGAGGCTCCACAGATACGCAGTATTTT
.	.	TRBV12-3/TRBV12-4	TRBJ1-1	CASSFKVNTEAFF	TGTGCCAGCAGTTTTAAGGTGAACACTGAAGCTTTCTTT
TRBD1	.	TRBV6-1	TRBJ2-6	CASSERLPGQIPTGANVLTF	TGTGCCAGCAGTGAACGGCTTCCGGGACAGATTCCAACTGGGGCCAACGTCCTGACTTTC
TRBD1	.	TRBV2	TRBJ1-4	CASSPGQGLYEKLFF	TGTGCCAGCAGTCCGGGACAGGGCCTGTATGAAAAACTGTTTTTT
.	.	TRBV5-1	TRBJ1-1	CASSFESNTEAFF	TGCGCCAGCAGCTTCGAGTCGAACACTGAAGCTTTCTTT
.	.	TRBV11-3	TRBJ2-2	CASSLGGNTGELFF	TGTGCCAGCAGTTTAGGAGGGAACACCGGGGAGCTGTTTTTT
TRBD2	.	TRBV7-3	TRBJ2-7	CASSILAGGEQYF	TGTGCCAGCAGCATACTAGCGGGAGGTGAGCAGTACTTC
TRBD1	once	TRBV5-1	TRBJ1-1	CASSAGGIGMNTEAFF	TGCGCCAGCAGCGCAGGGGGGATTGGGATGAACACTGAAGCTTTCTTT
.	.	TRBV5-5	TRBJ2-7	CASSRVAYEQYF	TGTGCCAGCTCGCGGGTAGCCTACGAGCAGTACTTC
.	once	TRBV7-9	TRBJ2-1	CASSLGGGAISSYNEQFF	TGTGCCAGCAGCTTAGGGGGCGGAGCAATAAGCTCCTACAATGAGCAGTTCTTC
.	.	TRBV5-6	TRBJ2-1	CASSLDSLSWSYNEQFF	TGTGCCAGCAGCTTGGATTCCCTCTCTTGGTCCTACAATGAGCAGTTCTTC
TRBD1	.	TRBV18	TRBJ2-7	CASSDQGAYEQYF	TGTGCCAGCTCAGACCAGGGGGCCTACGAGCAGTACTTC
.	.	TRBV5-6	TRBJ2-1	CASSLWSPNEQFF	TGTGCCAGCAGCTTGTGGAGCCCCAATGAGCAGTTCTTC
.	.	TRBV28	TRBJ1-6	CASSPRYDSPLHF	TGTGCCAGCAGTCCCCGCTACGATTCACCCCTCCACTTT
TRBD1	.	TRBV15	TRBJ2-7	CATSRGTGGSYEQYF	TGTGCCACCAGCAGAGGGACAGGGGGCTCCTACGAGCAGTACTTC
TRBD1	.	TRBV7-2	TRBJ1-2	CASSPGTGGHYGYTF	TGTGCCAGCAGCCCCGGGACAGGGGGGCACTATGGCTACACCTTC